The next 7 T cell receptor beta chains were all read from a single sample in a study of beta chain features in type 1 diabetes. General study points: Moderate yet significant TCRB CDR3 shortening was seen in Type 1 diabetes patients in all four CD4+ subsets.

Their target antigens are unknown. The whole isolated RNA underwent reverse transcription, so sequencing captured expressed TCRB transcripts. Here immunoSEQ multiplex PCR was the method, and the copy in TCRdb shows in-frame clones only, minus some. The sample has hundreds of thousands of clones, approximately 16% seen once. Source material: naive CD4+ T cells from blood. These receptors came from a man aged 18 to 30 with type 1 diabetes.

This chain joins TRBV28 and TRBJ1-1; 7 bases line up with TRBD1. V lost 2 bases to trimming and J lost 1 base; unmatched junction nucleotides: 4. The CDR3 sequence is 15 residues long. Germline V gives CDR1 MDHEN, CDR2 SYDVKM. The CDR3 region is CASSLGGQRNTEAFF. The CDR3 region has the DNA TGTGCCAGCAGTTTAGGGGGACAGAGGAACACTGAAGCTTTCTTT.

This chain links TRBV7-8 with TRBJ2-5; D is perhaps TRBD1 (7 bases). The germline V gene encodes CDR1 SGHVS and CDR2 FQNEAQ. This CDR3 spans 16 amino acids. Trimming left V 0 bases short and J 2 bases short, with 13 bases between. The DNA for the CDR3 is TGTGCCAGCAGCTTAGCGACAGGGAGGAGGCAAGAGACCCAGTACTTC. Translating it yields CASSLATGRRQETQYF.

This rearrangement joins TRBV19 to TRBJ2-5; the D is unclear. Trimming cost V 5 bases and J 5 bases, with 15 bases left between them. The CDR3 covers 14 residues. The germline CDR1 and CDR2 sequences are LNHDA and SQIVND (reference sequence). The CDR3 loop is CASSLSSRVETQYF. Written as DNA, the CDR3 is TGTGCCAGTAGTCTCTCTTCGCGAGTGGAGACCCAGTACTTC.

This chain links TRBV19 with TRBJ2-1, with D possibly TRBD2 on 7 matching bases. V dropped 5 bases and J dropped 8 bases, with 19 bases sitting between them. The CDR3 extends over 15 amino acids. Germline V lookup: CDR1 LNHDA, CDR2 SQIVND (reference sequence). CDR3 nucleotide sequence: TGTGCCAGTAGTCCCTCACGAGGGGGGGCCGATGAGCAGTTCTTC. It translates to CASSPSRGGADEQFF.

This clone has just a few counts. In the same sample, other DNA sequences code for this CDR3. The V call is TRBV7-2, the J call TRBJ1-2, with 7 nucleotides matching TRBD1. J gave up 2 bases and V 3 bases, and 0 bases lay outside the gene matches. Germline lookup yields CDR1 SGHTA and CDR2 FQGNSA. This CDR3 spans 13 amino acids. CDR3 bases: TGTGCCAGCAGCTTGGGACAGAACTATGGCTACACCTTC. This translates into CASSLGQNYGYTF.

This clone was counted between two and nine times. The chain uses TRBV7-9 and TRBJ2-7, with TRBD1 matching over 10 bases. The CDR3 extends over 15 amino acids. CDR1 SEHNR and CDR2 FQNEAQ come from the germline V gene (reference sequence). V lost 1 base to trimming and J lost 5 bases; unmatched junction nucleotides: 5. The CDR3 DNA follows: TGTGCCAGCAGCTTAGACCGGACAGGGGGTGACGAGCAGTACTTC. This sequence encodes CASSLDRTGGDEQYF.

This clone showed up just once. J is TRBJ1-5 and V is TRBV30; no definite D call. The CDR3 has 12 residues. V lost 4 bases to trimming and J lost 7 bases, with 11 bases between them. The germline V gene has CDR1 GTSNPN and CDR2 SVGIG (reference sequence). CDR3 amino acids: CAWNQARQPQHF. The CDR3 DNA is TGTGCCTGGAACCAGGCGCGACAGCCCCAGCATTTT.